This record covers a single TCR beta chain. The data were obtained in a study of blood T cell repertoires in COVID-19. Germline loops: CDR1 GTSNPN, CDR2 SVGIG (reference sequence). V was clipped by 4 bases and J by 2 bases, with 18 bases between them. The CDR3 totals 15 residues. TCRdb keeps only in-frame clones here, not all; method: immunoSEQ multiplex PCR. The sample carries 150,000 to 200,000 clones, less than 90% recorded once. Input material: PBMCs or T cells enriched from blood (not recorded which). This receptor was taken from a human donor with acute COVID-19. The donor label of this sample is uncertain. The chain has TRBV30 and TRBJ2-7; D perhaps matches TRBD1 (6 bases). CDR3 region: CAWTPIRGGTYEQYF. Written as DNA, the CDR3 is TGTGCCTGGACTCCCATCCGAGGGGGTACCTACGAGCAGTACTTC.